This T cell receptor beta chain was sequenced during a study of human T cells and chemical hapten exposure (dated by TCRdb to the early 2020s). About the full investigation: For sensitization, 2% DPC in acetone was applied to an approximately 2 cm by approximately 2 cm area of upper inner arm skin. Throughout the study period of about 23 weeks, patients also received therapeutic DPC doses to the scalp every week. Patch testing was performed on the upper back with Finn chambers containing 0.01% DPC, and the patch tests were scored after 6 days according to International Contact Dermatitis Research Group standards. The mostly female patient cohort included alopecia areata with under or over 50% scalp involvement, alopecia totalis and alopecia universalis. Libraries were pooled for sequencing, and per-sample TCR yields varied mainly because of small differences in library volumes within the pool. Peripheral blood TCR repertoire changes were tracked in vivo in alopecia patients during primary and secondary sensitization to the hapten diphenylcyclopropenone (DPC). Blood was sampled from patients pre-sensitization (week 0) and at 2, 6 and about 24 weeks after DPC sensitization. Blood for TCR sequencing was provided by twenty-nine alopecia patients at one to four time points (pre-sensitization, 2, 6 and 24 weeks).

This clonotype has ten or more counts. The clone's antigen remains unknown. It has no much larger one-base neighbor in the sample; base qualities were not kept. Sequences SGHTA (CDR1) and FQGNSA (CDR2) are obtained from the germline V gene. The CDR3 runs 15 amino acids, cysteine and phenylalanine included. The kept DNA is CDR3 alone, 45 bases in frame from the first base. V loses 3 bases at its end and J loses 5 bases; junction bases beyond the gene matches: 4. The time point label on this specimen signifies: pre-sensitization, week 0. In light of the paper, this sample's treatment or condition label describes: therapeutic diphenylcyclopropenone sensitization with weekly scalp DPC. At every patch-test visit, the blood draw took place before the patch test was put on. To be eligible, patients had to be aged 18 to 70, diagnosed with alopecia and judged suitable for DPC therapy, while pregnant patients were excluded. Total RNA was extracted from unfractionated whole blood that had been collected in Tempus Blood RNA tubes.

Libraries were built with RACE. The sequencing machine was a NextSeq 500. During library preparation, unique molecular identifiers were attached to individual cDNA molecules so that TCRs could be counted in a quantitative, reproducible way. For every blood RNA sample, sequencing covered both the TCR alpha and TCR beta chains. Under the source paper's analysis protocol: A median of about 87,000 TCRs per sample was observed, with a range of 23,224 to 690,600. The Decombinator software suite was used to annotate V, J and CDR3 in the TCR reads. Every sample was subsampled to the same number of TCRs (28,000) for the PS versus PT1 abundance plots. TCRs were defined as expanded if absent before sensitization and observed at least eight times at the 2-week time point. The public reads were quality trimmed at Q25 with fastp and then assembled into clones with MiXCR by TCRdb, keeping productive beta chains. Here each entry gathers all rows of one CDR3 protein and keeps the most common genes and DNA. For this entry, the V and J calls and clone size follow TCRdb and not the study's own pipeline. This sample has about 260,000 distinct CDR3 sequences in its table, and about 9.4% of those were observed once. The ten largest account for less than 3% of the sample.

Study-wide findings and limitations: DPC sensitization did not change the number of TCRs with a frequency above 1 in 1000, and there was no evidence of changes in global repertoire structure. Because all patients had alopecia, a presumed autoimmune disease, the immune response of the patients might differ from that of healthy individuals. Significantly more large CDR3 similarity clusters were formed by expanded TCRs than by pre-sensitization or healthy control sets, consistent with antigen-driven responses. After repeated subsampling, the strength of the expansion versus patch-test correlation and the threshold at which it became significant changed. A positive correlation was found between the number of PT1 expanded TCRs and patch test score, with significance reached at thresholds 8, 16 and 32 but not 4.

This receptor was taken from a woman aged 40-49 years with alopecia areata. Some clones in this sample may be carry-over from other donors' samples. The specimen comprised whole blood, sampled in connection with sensitization to the hapten diphenylcyclopropenone (DPC). The V gene is TRBV7-2 and the J gene is TRBJ1-4, with 9 central nucleotides matching TRBD1. CDR3 loop: CASSLNGQGNEKLFF. The nucleotides are TGTGCCAGCAGCTTGAATGGACAGGGGAATGAAAAACTGTTTTTT.